The T cell receptor (beta chain) described here comes from a study of T-cell reconstitution after alpha-beta-depleted transplantation in children. Unique molecular identifiers were incorporated when the TCRbeta library was constructed. One entry per CDR3 protein, called by TCRdb with MiXCR from the PCR reads. In the table there are about 400,000 distinct CDR3 sequences, roughly 20% of which are singletons. V was pared by 10 bases and J by 8 bases, with 14 bases between. The germline V gene encodes CDR1 ENHRY and CDR2 SYGVKD. The CDR3 has 11 residues. The sequenced sample was PBMCs from the stem cell graft donor, obtained from the stem cell graft. This clonotype was sampled from a human donor who donated a stem cell graft to a child with acute myeloid leukemia. J is TRBJ1-2 and V is TRBV10-3, with a possible D match to TRBD1 (6 bases). This CDR3 is CASGGQSGYTF. The CDR3, as DNA: TGTGCCAGCGGCGGACAGTCGGGCTACACCTTC.